This entry lists 3 T cell receptor beta chains sequenced from one sample in a study of blood T cell repertoires in COVID-19. Using immunoSEQ multiplex PCR, the repertoire was profiled, and TCRdb retains in-frame clones only, with some absent. This table holds around 130,000 clones, 80% to 90% found once. Sequencing used peripheral blood. All receptors derive from a human donor in a cohort sampled during active COVID-19.

Here the CDR3 reads CASRQVATNEKLFF. DNA of the CDR3: TGTGCCAGCAGACAGGTCGCAACTAATGAAAAACTGTTTTTT. The J gene is TRBJ1-4, the V gene TRBV6-5; D is perhaps TRBD1 (5 bases). Germline-derived CDR1 and CDR2 are MNHEY and SVGAGI. CDR3 length equals 14 residues. V was trimmed by 6 bases and J by 0 bases, leaving 8 bases between them.

The chain links TRBV11-2 to TRBJ1-2; possible D gene TRBD1, 5 bases. This CDR3 region has 14 residues. Germline lookup yields CDR1 SGHAT and CDR2 FQNNGV. V lost 0 bases to trimming and J lost 8 bases, with 13 bases between them. The CDR3 nucleotides are TGTGCCAGCAGCTTAGAGCCGACAGTTAGCGGCTACACCTTC. Its protein product is CASSLEPTVSGYTF.

The CDR3 region has the DNA TGTGCCAGCAGCTACCCCCGGGTTTCCTACGAGCAGTACTTC. Translated: CASSYPRVSYEQYF. This rearrangement joins TRBV5-6 to TRBJ2-7; no firm D call. Trimming shortened V by 3 bases and J by 1 base, and 11 bases separated the two germline ends. Germline CDR1 SGHDT, CDR2 YYEEEE. The CDR3 runs to 14 residues.